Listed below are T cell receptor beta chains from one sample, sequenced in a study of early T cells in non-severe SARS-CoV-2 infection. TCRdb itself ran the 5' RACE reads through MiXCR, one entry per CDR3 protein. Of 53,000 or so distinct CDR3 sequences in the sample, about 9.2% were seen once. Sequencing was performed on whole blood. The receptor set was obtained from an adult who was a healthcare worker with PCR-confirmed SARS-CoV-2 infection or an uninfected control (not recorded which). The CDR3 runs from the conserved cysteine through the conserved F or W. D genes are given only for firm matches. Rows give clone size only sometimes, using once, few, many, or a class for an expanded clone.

CDR3aa: CSATWAGGTQYF
CDR3nt: TGCAGCGCCACTTGGGCGGGAGGTACGCAGTATTTT
v_gene: TRBV29-1
d_gene: TRBD2
abundance: .
j_gene: TRBJ2-3

CDR3aa: CASSQVLVGEKLFF
CDR3nt: TGCGCCAGCAGCCAAGTGCTAGTAGGGGAAAAACTGTTTTTT
v_gene: TRBV4-1
d_gene: .
abundance: many
j_gene: TRBJ1-4

CDR3aa: CASSQGTASYNEQFF
CDR3nt: TGCGCCAGCAGCCAGGGGACAGCCTCCTACAATGAGCAGTTCTTC
v_gene: TRBV5-1
d_gene: TRBD1
abundance: .
j_gene: TRBJ2-1

CDR3aa: CASVNRDRGPGELFF
CDR3nt: TGTGCCAGTGTAAACAGGGATAGGGGGCCCGGGGAGCTGTTTTTT
v_gene: TRBV19
d_gene: TRBD1
abundance: many
j_gene: TRBJ2-2

CDR3aa: CASSLQSSGSNEQFF
CDR3nt: TGTGCCAGCAGCTTACAGTCTAGCGGGAGTAATGAGCAGTTCTTC
v_gene: TRBV7-3
d_gene: TRBD2
abundance: .
j_gene: TRBJ2-1

CDR3aa: CASSLVADSPLHF
CDR3nt: TGTGCCAGCAGCTTAGTGGCGGATTCACCCCTCCACTTT
v_gene: TRBV7-9
d_gene: .
abundance: few
j_gene: TRBJ1-6

CDR3aa: CASSLTTGAGLYNEQFF
CDR3nt: TGTGCCAGCAGCTTGACGACCGGGGCCGGACTTTACAATGAGCAGTTCTTC
v_gene: TRBV11-3
d_gene: .
abundance: many
j_gene: TRBJ2-1

CDR3aa: CASSHGGELFF
CDR3nt: TGTGCCAGCAGCCACGGCGGGGAGCTGTTTTTT
v_gene: TRBV6-5
d_gene: .
abundance: .
j_gene: TRBJ2-2

CDR3aa: CASSLATGLDTQYF
CDR3nt: TGTGCCAGCAGTTTAGCAACGGGTCTCGATACGCAGTATTTT
v_gene: TRBV12-3/TRBV12-4
d_gene: .
abundance: many
j_gene: TRBJ2-3

CDR3aa: CAISESSGSTDTQYF
CDR3nt: TGTGCCATCAGTGAGAGTAGCGGAAGCACAGATACGCAGTATTTT
v_gene: TRBV10-3
d_gene: .
abundance: many
j_gene: TRBJ2-3

CDR3aa: CASSLPLDGVNEKLFF
CDR3nt: TGTGCCAGCAGCTTACCCTTAGACGGAGTCAATGAAAAACTGTTTTTT
v_gene: TRBV7-9
d_gene: .
abundance: many
j_gene: TRBJ1-4

CDR3aa: CASSSPAGGRLNSYNEQFF
CDR3nt: TGTGCCAGCAGCTCACCGGCAGGGGGCCGACTTAACTCCTACAATGAGCAGTTCTTC
v_gene: TRBV7-6
d_gene: TRBD1
abundance: many
j_gene: TRBJ2-1

CDR3aa: CASSQVSVQPVAQETQYF
CDR3nt: TGTGCCAGCAGCCAAGTTTCTGTACAGCCGGTCGCCCAAGAGACCCAGTACTTC
v_gene: TRBV3-1
d_gene: .
abundance: many
j_gene: TRBJ2-5

CDR3aa: CASSRLAGEGNEQFF
CDR3nt: TGTGCCAGCAGTCGACTAGCGGGAGAGGGGAATGAGCAGTTCTTC
v_gene: TRBV6-5
d_gene: TRBD2
abundance: many
j_gene: TRBJ2-1

CDR3aa: CASSIASGRHNEQFF
CDR3nt: TGTGCCAGTAGTATAGCTAGCGGGAGGCACAATGAGCAGTTCTTC
v_gene: TRBV19
d_gene: TRBD2
abundance: .
j_gene: TRBJ2-1

CDR3aa: CASRTSGSGGEQFF
CDR3nt: TGTGCCAGCAGGACTAGCGGGAGTGGAGGTGAGCAGTTCTTC
v_gene: TRBV25-1
d_gene: TRBD2
abundance: .
j_gene: TRBJ2-1

CDR3aa: CASSEVHVSYNEQFF
CDR3nt: TGTGCCAGCAGTGAAGTGCACGTCTCCTACAATGAGCAGTTCTTC
v_gene: TRBV2
d_gene: .
abundance: many
j_gene: TRBJ2-1

CDR3aa: CASSPHPTSGRAGEQFF
CDR3nt: TGTGCCAGCAGCCCTCACCCCACTAGCGGGAGGGCAGGAGAGCAGTTCTTC
v_gene: TRBV9
d_gene: TRBD2
abundance: few
j_gene: TRBJ2-1

CDR3aa: CASSDGVYGYTF
CDR3nt: TGTGCCAGCAGCGATGGGGTCTATGGCTACACCTTC
v_gene: TRBV5-6
d_gene: .
abundance: many
j_gene: TRBJ1-2

CDR3aa: CASSEQKAGNTIYF
CDR3nt: TGTGCCAGCAGTGAACAGAAGGCTGGAAACACCATATATTTT
v_gene: TRBV6-1
d_gene: .
abundance: many
j_gene: TRBJ1-3

CDR3aa: CASRLTGYGYTF
CDR3nt: TGTGCCAGCAGGCTAACCGGCTATGGCTACACCTTC
v_gene: TRBV12-3/TRBV12-4
d_gene: .
abundance: once
j_gene: TRBJ1-2

CDR3aa: CSVEDRAGGSEQFF
CDR3nt: TGCAGCGTTGAAGATCGGGCGGGAGGTAGTGAGCAGTTCTTC
v_gene: TRBV29-1
d_gene: TRBD2
abundance: many
j_gene: TRBJ2-1

CDR3aa: CASSLYADNTEAFF
CDR3nt: TGCGCCAGCAGCCTTTACGCGGATAACACTGAAGCTTTCTTT
v_gene: TRBV5-1
d_gene: .
abundance: .
j_gene: TRBJ1-1

CDR3aa: CSAYRGTGELFF
CDR3nt: TGCAGTGCTTACAGGGGAACCGGGGAGCTGTTTTTT
v_gene: TRBV20-1
d_gene: TRBD1
abundance: many
j_gene: TRBJ2-2

CDR3aa: CASSYEGFDEQFF
CDR3nt: TGTGCCAGCAGTTACGAAGGGTTTGATGAGCAGTTCTTC
v_gene: TRBV6-6
d_gene: .
abundance: few
j_gene: TRBJ2-1

CDR3aa: CASLIAGGGQDTQYF
CDR3nt: TGTGCCAGCCTGATAGCGGGAGGTGGGCAAGATACGCAGTATTTT
v_gene: TRBV6-1
d_gene: TRBD2
abundance: .
j_gene: TRBJ2-3

CDR3aa: CASSTTGAITQYF
CDR3nt: TGTGCCAGCAGCACCACAGGGGCGATCACGCAGTATTTT
v_gene: TRBV5-5
d_gene: TRBD1
abundance: many
j_gene: TRBJ2-3

CDR3aa: CASSGTVPYF
CDR3nt: TGTGCCAGCAGTGGGACAGTTCCGTACTTC
v_gene: TRBV6-2/TRBV6-3
d_gene: TRBD1
abundance: many
j_gene: TRBJ2-5

CDR3aa: CAGSTSGLAGGPGEQFF
CDR3nt: TGTGCCGGCAGCACCTCGGGACTAGCGGGAGGGCCGGGGGAGCAGTTCTTC
v_gene: TRBV6-5
d_gene: TRBD2
abundance: .
j_gene: TRBJ2-1

CDR3aa: CASSGRLGQGNSYEQYF
CDR3nt: TGTGCCAGCAGCGGAAGGCTGGGACAGGGTAACTCCTACGAGCAGTACTTC
v_gene: TRBV7-9
d_gene: TRBD1
abundance: many
j_gene: TRBJ2-7

CDR3aa: CASSLYSVGTGELFF
CDR3nt: TGTGCCAGCAGCTTATATAGCGTGGGAACCGGGGAGCTGTTTTTT
v_gene: TRBV11-3
d_gene: .
abundance: .
j_gene: TRBJ2-2

CDR3aa: CASSPETARSYEQYF
CDR3nt: TGTGCCAGCTCACCAGAGACAGCAAGAAGCTACGAGCAGTACTTC
v_gene: TRBV18
d_gene: .
abundance: many
j_gene: TRBJ2-7

CDR3aa: CASRANSFTEAFF
CDR3nt: TGTGCCAGCAGAGCAAACAGTTTCACTGAAGCTTTCTTT
v_gene: TRBV28
d_gene: .
abundance: .
j_gene: TRBJ1-1

CDR3aa: CASSLGGTYKLFF
CDR3nt: TGTGCCAGCAGCTTAGGCGGGACTTATAAGCTGTTTTTT
v_gene: TRBV7-9
d_gene: .
abundance: .
j_gene: TRBJ2-2

CDR3aa: CASSLAIGGNSPLHF
CDR3nt: TGTGCCAGCAGTTTAGCGATCGGAGGGAATTCACCCCTCCACTTT
v_gene: TRBV12-3/TRBV12-4
d_gene: .
abundance: .
j_gene: TRBJ1-6

CDR3aa: CASGRIEQYF
CDR3nt: TGTGCCAGCGGCCGAATCGAGCAGTACTTC
v_gene: TRBV6-2/TRBV6-3
d_gene: .
abundance: few
j_gene: TRBJ2-7

CDR3aa: CASSPRQFYEQYF
CDR3nt: TGTGCCAGCAGCCCCCGACAGTTCTACGAGCAGTACTTC
v_gene: TRBV7-9
d_gene: .
abundance: .
j_gene: TRBJ2-7

CDR3aa: CASSLGWGVNTEAFF
CDR3nt: TGTGCCAGCAGTTTAGGTTGGGGGGTGAACACTGAAGCTTTCTTT
v_gene: TRBV27
d_gene: .
abundance: many
j_gene: TRBJ1-1

CDR3aa: CASSPSGRASYNEQFF
CDR3nt: TGTGCCAGCTCTCCTAGCGGGAGGGCCTCCTACAATGAGCAGTTCTTC
v_gene: TRBV18
d_gene: TRBD2
abundance: many
j_gene: TRBJ2-1